What follows are 3 T cell receptor beta chains derived from one specimen sequenced in a study of blood T cells in healthy people across ages. With a J-beta primer mix and a sample-barcoded 5' primer, a second PCR ran about 6 to 11 cycles. TCRdb ran MiXCR on the 5' RACE reads and lists one entry per CDR3 protein. The sample shows around 800,000 distinct CDR3 sequences, 46% of them seen only once. Material: blood. The receptors come from a man at least 80 years old in good health.

This clonotype was detected only a few times. V usage is TRBV24-1 and J usage is TRBJ2-7; the match to TRBD2 covers 11 bases. The CDR3 contains 17 residues. Losses at the gene ends were 4 bases for V and 1 base for J; bases not matched to a gene: 8. Germline lookup yields CDR1 KGHDR and CDR2 SFDVKD. The CDR3 loop reads CATSDPRWTSGSYEQYF. The CDR3 region has the DNA TGTGCCACCAGTGACCCCCGGTGGACTAGCGGGTCCTACGAGCAGTACTTC.

This chain links TRBV12-3 or TRBV12-4 with TRBJ1-5; the D is unclear. V lost 9 bases to trimming and J lost 4 bases, with 7 bases between them. CDR3 size: 11 residues. The CDR3 is CARIGNQPQHF. The CDR3, as DNA: TGTGCCAGGATCGGAAATCAGCCCCAGCATTTT.

V is TRBV24-1 and J is TRBJ2-1; 10 nucleotides line up with TRBD2. Trimming took 4 bases from V and 4 from J; bases not matched to a gene: 6. The CDR3 sequence is 16 residues long. Germline-derived CDR1 and CDR2 are KGHDR and SFDVKD. The CDR3 nucleotides are TGTGCCACCAGTGACCCCGGGACTAGCGTTTACAATGAGCAGTTCTTC. This sequence encodes CATSDPGTSVYNEQFF.